Below, 31 T cell receptor beta chains from the same sample are listed, as sequenced in a study of OX40 agonist ivuxolimab in advanced cancers. The data were produced by immunoSEQ multiplex PCR, yet TCRdb's version contains in-frame clones alone and is incomplete. The sample yields about 94,000 clones, about 92% seen once. The source was CD4+ or CD8+ T cells sorted from blood, collected in a trial of the OX40 agonist ivuxolimab. The receptor set was obtained from an adult with an advanced solid tumor such as melanoma, head and neck, liver or kidney cancer.

The chain joins TRBV27 to TRBJ1-4; D gene uncertain. CDR1 and CDR2 (germline): MNHEY, SMNVEV (reference sequence). Trimming pared 4 bases from V and 3 bases from J, leaving 18 bases between. This CDR3 region has 17 residues. The CDR3 region is CASSSLLARVANEKLFF. The CDR3 region has the DNA TGTGCCAGCAGTTCATTGCTCGCCCGGGTGGCTAATGAAAAACTGTTTTTT.

V and J are TRBV5-6 and TRBJ2-6; 8 positions agree with TRBD1. Germline lookup yields CDR1 SGHDT and CDR2 YYEEEE. The CDR3 has 17 residues. J gave up 3 bases and V 4 bases, and 9 bases lay outside the gene matches. CDR3 DNA sequence: TGTGCCAGCAGCCCCGGACAGGGCTTGCGTGGGGCCAACGTCCTGACTTTC. This translates into CASSPGQGLRGANVLTF.

This clone came up a few times. The chain recombines TRBV7-9 with TRBJ2-7; TRBD1 agrees at 7 bases. Germline V gene data show CDR1 as SEHNR and CDR2 as FQNEAQ (reference sequence). The J segment lost 4 bases and the V segment lost 6 bases, leaving 9 bases of the junction unmatched. This CDR3 region has 14 residues. CDR3 amino acids: CASRGPGQTYEQYF. In DNA form, the CDR3 reads TGTGCCAGCAGAGGGCCGGGACAGACTTACGAGCAGTACTTC.

The chain links TRBV6-5 to TRBJ2-7; D is unclear. The V end lost 5 bases, the J end lost 4 bases, and 6 bases lay between the germline ends. In germline, CDR1 is MNHEY, CDR2 SVGAGI. This CDR3 comprises 11 residues. This CDR3 is CASSVGYEQYF. The CDR3 DNA sequence: TGTGCCAGCAGTGTCGGGTACGAGCAGTACTTC.

This chain connects TRBV30 to TRBJ1-4; 9 bases agree with TRBD1. The V gene's germline CDR1 is GTSNPN and CDR2 SVGIG (reference sequence). The V segment lost 1 base and the J segment 6 bases; nucleotides outside the gene matches: 6. This CDR3 region has 15 residues. The CDR3 nucleotides are TGTGCCTGGAGTGAACAGACAGGGGGAGATGAAAAACTGTTTTTT. It encodes CAWSEQTGGDEKLFF.

The CDR3 loop is CASSSPGQYTDTQYF. Here the CDR3 DNA reads TGTGCCAGTAGTAGCCCGGGACAGTACACAGATACGCAGTATTTT. The rearrangement links TRBV19 to TRBJ2-3, with 7 nucleotides matching TRBD1. The germline gives CDR1 LNHDA, CDR2 SQIVND (reference sequence). V was clipped by 4 bases and J by 2 bases; unmatched bases: 6. The CDR3 consists of 15 residues.

The rearrangement joins TRBV7-9 to TRBJ2-5; D may be TRBD1 or TRBD2 (5 bases each). The V end was cut by 6 bases, the J end by 6 bases, with 14 bases between. Germline V gene lookup returns CDR1 SEHNR and CDR2 FQNEAQ (reference sequence). This CDR3 comprises 13 residues. The CDR3 nucleotides are TGTGCCAGCAGTTTCGAGGGGTCTAAGACCCAGTACTTC. It translates to CASSFEGSKTQYF.

This chain links TRBV4-3 with TRBJ1-2; TRBD1 might be the D (6 bases). Germline V gene data show CDR1 as LGHNA and CDR2 as YSLEER. V lost 4 bases and J lost 2, with 20 bases in between. The CDR3 extends over 17 amino acids. CDR3 coding DNA: TGCGCCAGCAGCCCAGAGGTCGGGGGCGGAGGAAACTATGGCTACACCTTC. Protein: CASSPEVGGGGNYGYTF.

This clone was detected only once. The chain links TRBV27 to TRBJ1-2; 7 nucleotides match TRBD1. The CDR3 extends over 15 amino acids. J was trimmed by 4 bases and V by 7 bases; bases with no gene match: 12. CDR1 and CDR2 from the germline V gene are MNHEY and SMNVEV (reference sequence). CDR3 amino acids: CASKSWEGQTYGYTF. In DNA form, the CDR3 reads TGTGCCAGCAAATCATGGGAGGGACAGACCTATGGCTACACCTTC.

The gene calls are TRBV4-1 and TRBJ1-3, with TRBD1 as a possible D gene (6 bases). In germline, CDR1 is MGHRA, CDR2 YSYEKL. This CDR3 is 15 amino acids long. The germline V and J ends were trimmed by 0 bases and 4 bases, with 10 bases remaining between them. The CDR3 DNA reads as TGCGCCAGCAGCCAAGAGTTTAGGGGGGGAAACACCATATATTTT. Translated, it gives CASSQEFRGGNTIYF.

The V gene is TRBV27, the J gene TRBJ2-1, with D unresolved. V dropped 3 bases and J dropped 0 bases, with 9 bases sitting between them. This CDR3 comprises 15 residues. Germline assignment: CDR1 MNHEY and CDR2 SMNVEV (reference sequence). CDR3 sequence (DNA): TGTGCCAGCAGTTTCCGGTCTAGCTCCTACAATGAGCAGTTCTTC. The encoded protein is CASSFRSSSYNEQFF.

This rearrangement joins TRBV21-1 to TRBJ1-5; the D call in the table, TRBD1, was not verified against the DNA. TRBV21-1 has pseudogene status. CDR3 size: 15 residues. The CDR3 loop reads CASTSGQRNIQPQHF. The DNA of the CDR3 is TGTGCCAGCACCTCAGGACAAAGAAACATTCAGCCCCAGCATTTT.

The sample holds one count of this clone. This rearrangement joins TRBV5-8 to TRBJ1-2, with TRBD1 identical over 10 bases. The CDR3 totals 16 residues. CDR1 and CDR2 from the germline V gene are SGHTS and YDEGEE. The ends lost 4 bases at V and 3 bases at J; junction bases unmatched: 9. The CDR3 DNA reads TGTGCCAGCAGCCAGCGACAGGGGGCGCATGACTATGGCTACACCTTC. This codes for CASSQRQGAHDYGYTF. Full variable domain (rest looked up from reference TRBV5-8 and TRBJ1-2): EAGVTQSPTHLIKTRGQQATLRCSPISGHTSVYWYQQALGLGLQFLLWYDEGEERNRGNFPPRFSGRQFPNYSSELNVNALELEDSALYLCASSQRQGAHDYGYTFGSGTRLTVV.

The chain carries TRBV29-1 and TRBJ2-7, with TRBD2 matching over 9 bases. J gave up 1 base and V 3 bases, and 1 base lay outside the gene matches. The germline V gene encodes CDR1 SQVTM and CDR2 ANQGSEA. The CDR3 spans 13 residues. CDR3 DNA: TGCAGCGTTGATAGCGGGAGTTCCTACGAGCAGTACTTC. It specifies CSVDSGSSYEQYF.

The rearrangement uses TRBV30 and TRBJ2-2; D gene ambiguous. Germline V gene data show CDR1 as GTSNPN and CDR2 as SVGIG (reference sequence). The V gene lost 4 bases and the J gene lost 3 bases, with 3 bases spanning the gap. CDR3 length: 11 residues. The CDR3 region is CAWTYTGELFF. Written as DNA, the CDR3 is TGTGCCTGGACGTACACCGGGGAGCTGTTTTTT. Full variable domain (remainder filled in from reference TRBV30 and TRBJ2-2): SQTIHQWPATLVQPVGSPLSLECTVEGTSNPNLYWYRQAAGRGLQLLFYSVGIGQISSEVPQNLSASRPQDRQFILSSKKLLLSDSGFYLCAWTYTGELFFGEGSRLTVL.

DNA for the CDR3: TGTGCCAGCGACCGACTAGCGGGAGCTGTGATCCTACGAGGGCAGTACTTC. As protein: CASDRLAGAVILRGQYF. The V and J genes are TRBV21-1 and TRBJ2-5; whether TRBD2, the table's D call, matches the DNA was not checked. TRBV21-1 is noted as a pseudogene. The length of the CDR3 is 17 residues.

The chain carries TRBV6-1 and TRBJ2-1; a possible D gene is TRBD2 (7 bases). CDR1 and CDR2 (germline): MNHNS, SASEGT. This CDR3 has 13 residues. Deletions cut 7 bases from V and 10 bases from J, with 17 bases between. CDR3 amino acids: CASTSGGAREQFF. In nucleotides, the CDR3 is TGTGCCAGCACCTCTGGGGGGGCAAGGGAGCAGTTCTTC.

The table lists this clone with a count of one. The chain combines TRBV4-1 with TRBJ1-2, with D maybe TRBD1 (6 bases). The CDR3 spans 13 residues. Trimming left V 4 bases short and J 8 bases short, with 14 bases between. Germline V gene lookup returns CDR1 MGHRA and CDR2 YSYEKL. In DNA, the CDR3 is TGCGCCAGCAGCCCCCCAGGGGCCTGGGGCTACACCTTC. Encoded protein: CASSPPGAWGYTF.

V is TRBV4-1 and J is TRBJ2-2, with 8 bases fitting TRBD2. Germline V lookup: CDR1 MGHRA, CDR2 YSYEKL. This CDR3 has 16 amino acids. Trimming cost V 4 bases and J 5 bases; bases outside gene matches: 9. The chain's CDR3 is CASSPTGAGATGELFF. The CDR3, as DNA: TGCGCCAGCAGCCCCACTGGAGCGGGAGCTACCGGGGAGCTGTTTTTT.

The chain uses TRBV15 and TRBJ1-2, with no clear D. Germline loops: CDR1 LNHNV, CDR2 YYDKDF (reference sequence). The CDR3 has 13 residues. Trimming shortened V by 3 bases and J by 4 bases, and 9 bases separated the two germline ends. This CDR3 reads CATSSTERYGYTF. The CDR3 bases are TGTGCCACCAGCAGCACGGAACGCTATGGCTACACCTTC.

The count of this clone is one. CDR3 amino acids: CAWRLLMGGYTF. For the CDR3, the DNA is TGTGCCTGGAGATTACTGATGGGTGGCTACACCTTC. The chain links TRBV30 to TRBJ1-2; D gene uncertain. The CDR3 totals 12 residues. Trimming took 3 bases from V and 7 from J, leaving 12 bases between them. Per germline, CDR1 GTSNPN and CDR2 SVGIG (reference sequence).

This chain joins TRBV9 and TRBJ2-5, with TRBD2 matching 9 bases. The CDR3 contains 14 residues. The V gene end was trimmed by 2 bases and the J gene end by 4 bases; junction bases not matched to a gene: 3. Looked up from germline, CDR1 is SGDLS and CDR2 is YYNGEE. CDR3 in DNA: TGTGCCAGCAGCGTGGGCGGGGGGGCAGAGACCCAGTACTTC. Its protein is CASSVGGGAETQYF.

The chain has TRBV4-3 and TRBJ1-2, with 7 bases fitting TRBD1. The length of the CDR3 is 16 residues. Germline V gene sequence: CDR1 LGHNA, CDR2 YSLEER. The J segment lost 3 bases and the V segment lost 0 bases, leaving 7 bases of the junction unmatched. CDR3 region: CASSQDRRGAYYGYTF. The CDR3 DNA reads TGCGCCAGCAGCCAAGATCGCAGGGGGGCCTACTATGGCTACACCTTC.

This sequence joins TRBV19 and TRBJ1-2, with D perhaps matching TRBD1 (6 bases). Germline V gene data show CDR1 as LNHDA and CDR2 as SQIVND (reference sequence). With 9 bases removed from V and 2 bases from J, the gap between germline ends came to 22 bases. This CDR3 comprises 16 residues. CDR3 DNA: TGTGCCAGCTCCATCTTCGAGGGGGATATAAACTATGGCTACACCTTC. Translating it yields CASSIFEGDINYGYTF.

The V call is TRBV2, the J call TRBJ1-2; no firm D call. The CDR3 sequence is 13 residues long. Trimming took off 8 bases at V and 5 bases at J, with 15 bases between the two ends. Germline CDR1 and CDR2: SNHLY and FYNNEI. The CDR3, as DNA: TGTGCCAGCGGGAACAGAGACCTTTATGGCTACACCTTC. Translation gives CASGNRDLYGYTF.

This rearrangement joins TRBV5-6 to TRBJ1-3; D is unresolved. V was shortened by 0 bases and J by 0 bases, with 7 bases between the two germline ends. CDR1 is SGHDT and CDR2 is YYEEEE in the germline V gene. The CDR3 is 15 residues long. CDR3 region: CASSLGHGSGNTIYF. CDR3 coding DNA: TGTGCCAGCAGCTTGGGACACGGCTCTGGAAACACCATATATTTT.

This chain joins TRBV2 and TRBJ2-7; D not resolved. Germline values: CDR1 SNHLY, CDR2 FYNNEI. There are 13 residues in the CDR3. Deletions cut 9 bases from V and 0 bases from J, with 12 bases between. The chain's CDR3 is CASSRRTSYEQYF. The CDR3 coding sequence is TGTGCCAGTAGTAGGAGAACCTCCTACGAGCAGTACTTC.

The chain is built from TRBV14 and TRBJ2-7; the D gene is possibly TRBD2 (5 bases). The V gene's germline CDR1 is SGHDN and CDR2 FVKESK. The CDR3 loop spans 14 amino acids. V was pared by 3 bases and J by 5 bases, with 14 bases between. CDR3 amino acids: CASSQSGFWNEQYF. The CDR3 region has the DNA TGTGCCAGCAGCCAGTCGGGGTTCTGGAACGAGCAGTACTTC.

This sequence joins TRBV9 and TRBJ2-7; D may correspond to TRBD1 or TRBD2 (5 bases each). This CDR3 has 14 amino acids. With 4 bases removed from V and 2 bases from J, the gap between germline ends came to 13 bases. From germline, CDR1 is SGDLS and CDR2 YYNGEE. As DNA, the CDR3 is TGTGCCAGCAGCCCTCGGGACGTTACCTACGAGCAGTACTTC. It translates to CASSPRDVTYEQYF.

V gene TRBV15 combines with J gene TRBJ1-4; D is undetermined. Trimming cost V 2 bases and J 0 bases, with 19 bases left between them. Looked up from germline, CDR1 is LNHNV and CDR2 is YYDKDF (reference sequence). The CDR3 sequence is 19 residues long. The DNA for the CDR3 is TGTGCCACCAGCAGAAACCCTTTCCAGACTACAGCAACTAATGAAAAACTGTTTTTT. Protein: CATSRNPFQTTATNEKLFF.

This chain's CDR3 is CAWTRAETDTQYF. DNA for the CDR3: TGTGCCTGGACCAGGGCGGAGACGGATACGCAGTATTTT. The J gene is TRBJ2-3, the V gene TRBV30, with TRBD1 as a possible D gene (5 bases). Germline lookup yields CDR1 GTSNPN and CDR2 SVGIG (reference sequence). The CDR3 is 13 amino acids. With 4 bases removed from V and 6 bases from J, the gap between germline ends came to 14 bases. Variable domain in full (rest from reference TRBV30 and TRBJ2-3): SQTIHQWPATLVQPVGSPLSLECTVEGTSNPNLYWYRQAAGRGLQLLFYSVGIGQISSEVPQNLSASRPQDRQFILSSKKLLLSDSGFYLCAWTRAETDTQYFGPGTRLTVL.